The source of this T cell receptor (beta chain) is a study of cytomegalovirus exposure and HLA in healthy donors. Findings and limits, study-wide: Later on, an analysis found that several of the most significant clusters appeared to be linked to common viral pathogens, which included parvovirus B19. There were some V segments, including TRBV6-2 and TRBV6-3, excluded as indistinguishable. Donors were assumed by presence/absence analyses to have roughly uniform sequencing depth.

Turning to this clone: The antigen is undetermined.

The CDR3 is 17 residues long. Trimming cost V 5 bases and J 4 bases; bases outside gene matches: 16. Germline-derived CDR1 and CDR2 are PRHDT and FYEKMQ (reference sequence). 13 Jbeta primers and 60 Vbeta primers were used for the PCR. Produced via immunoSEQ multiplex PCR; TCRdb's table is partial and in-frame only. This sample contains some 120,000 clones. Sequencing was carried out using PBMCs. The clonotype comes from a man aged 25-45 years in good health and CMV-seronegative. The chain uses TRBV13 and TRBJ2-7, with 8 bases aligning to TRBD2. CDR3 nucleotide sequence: TGTGCCAGCAGCCCCCAGATACCGATAGCGGGGCCGTACGAGCAGTACTTC. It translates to CASSPQIPIAGPYEQYF.